These 25 T cell receptor beta chains were sequenced from one sample in a study of blood T cell repertoires in COVID-19. Sequencing used immunoSEQ multiplex PCR; TCRdb keeps in-frame clones, though not all of them. The sample yields 470,000 or so clones, about 85% seen once. Sequencing was carried out using PBMCs or T cells enriched from blood (not recorded which). The source is a woman under 30 with acute COVID-19.

This rearrangement joins TRBV3-1 (or the pseudogene TRBV3-2) to TRBJ2-5; 8 bases match TRBD2. Germline trimming cut 7 bases from V and 5 bases from J; bases unmatched to any gene: 9. The CDR3 runs 14 residues. From germline, CDR1 is LGHDT and CDR2 YNNKEL (reference sequence). The CDR3 sequence is CASIRSGVQETQYF. CDR3 in DNA: TGTGCCAGCATCCGTAGCGGGGTACAGGAGACCCAGTACTTC.

The chain has TRBV2 and TRBJ1-2, with a tentative D call TRBD1 (5 bases). V gave up 3 bases and J gave up 3 bases, with 5 bases separating them. The CDR3 runs 12 residues. Germline-derived CDR1 and CDR2 are SNHLY and FYNNEI. The CDR3 nucleotides are TGTGCCAGCAGTGACAGGGACTATGGCTACACCTTC. It encodes CASSDRDYGYTF.

This clone was observed a few times. The rearrangement uses TRBV27 and TRBJ2-1, with 11 positions matching TRBD2. Germline CDR1 and CDR2: MNHEY and SMNVEV (reference sequence). This CDR3 spans 16 amino acids. Trimming took 6 bases from V and 3 from J; bases not matched to a gene: 7. CDR3: CASRTSGSEDYNEQFF. The CDR3 DNA reads TGTGCCAGCAGAACTAGCGGGAGTGAAGACTACAATGAGCAGTTCTTC.

V usage is TRBV15 and J usage is TRBJ2-7; tentatively, D is TRBD2 (5 bases). The CDR3 sequence is 15 residues long. CDR1 is LNHNV, CDR2 YYDKDF, per germline (reference sequence). Trimming cost V 1 base and J 3 bases, with 13 bases left between them. The CDR3 loop is CATSRGNSESYEQYF. As DNA, the CDR3 is TGTGCCACCAGCAGAGGGAATAGCGAGAGCTACGAGCAGTACTTC.

The gene calls are TRBV28 and TRBJ1-4; no definite D call. The CDR3 sequence is 15 residues long. V was trimmed by 2 bases and J by 8 bases, leaving 15 bases between them. Germline CDR1 and CDR2: MDHEN and SYDVKM. CDR3 coding DNA: TGTGCCAGCAGTTTAACATCCCCGTTTCGCGAAAAACTGTTTTTT. Translation: CASSLTSPFREKLFF.

The chain combines TRBV6-5 with TRBJ2-7; 9 bases line up with TRBD2. The CDR3 covers 15 residues. Germline CDR1 reads MNHEY; CDR2 reads SVGAGI. The trim removed 0 bases at V and 2 bases at J, leaving 2 bases unmatched. The DNA of the CDR3 is TGTGCCAGCAGTTACTCAGCGGGGGGAACCTACGAGCAGTACTTC. It yields the protein CASSYSAGGTYEQYF.

The chain has TRBV5-1 and TRBJ1-1; a weak D match, TRBD1 (5 bases). Germline V gene sequence: CDR1 SGHRS, CDR2 YFSETQ. The V end was cut by 0 bases, the J end by 0 bases, with 12 bases between. The CDR3 extends over 16 amino acids. The CDR3 sequence is CASSLEGWGMNTEAFF. The CDR3 coding sequence is TGCGCCAGCAGCTTGGAAGGGTGGGGCATGAACACTGAAGCTTTCTTT.

This clone was seen only once. The V and J genes are TRBV5-5 and TRBJ1-2, with D perhaps TRBD1 (5 bases). The CDR3 is 14 amino acids. V was trimmed by 3 bases and J by 8 bases, leaving 17 bases between them. Germline values: CDR1 SGHKS, CDR2 YYEKEE (reference sequence). The CDR3 sequence: CASSSLQGSSGYTF. CDR3 bases: TGTGCCAGCAGCTCGCTCCAGGGTAGTAGCGGCTACACCTTC.

The genes are TRBV6-5 and TRBJ2-2; D call uncertain. Trimming took 7 bases from V and 6 from J, leaving 9 bases between them. In germline, CDR1 is MNHEY, CDR2 SVGAGI. The CDR3 contains 12 residues. CDR3 amino acids: CASTTRAGELFF. The CDR3 region has the DNA TGTGCCAGCACCACTCGGGCCGGGGAGCTGTTTTTT.

This chain connects TRBV6-2 or TRBV6-3 to TRBJ2-1; maybe TRBD2 (5 bases). Trimming stripped 2 bases from V and 5 bases from J, with 13 bases between. This CDR3 spans 15 amino acids. In germline, CDR1 is MNHEY, CDR2 SVGEGT. The DNA for the CDR3 is TGTGCCAGCAGTTACACTAGAACAATGAACAATGAGCAGTTCTTC. Its protein product is CASSYTRTMNNEQFF.

This chain connects TRBV12-5 to TRBJ1-2; a weak D match, TRBD1 (6 bases). Germline lookup yields CDR1 LGHNT and CDR2 FRNRAP. The germline V and J ends were trimmed by 2 bases and 2 bases, with 12 bases remaining between them. The CDR3 has 15 residues. CDR3 DNA: TGTGCTAGTGGTTTGATAAGGACAGAAAACTATGGCTACACCTTC. This gives the protein CASGLIRTENYGYTF.

A single count supports this clone. The rearrangement uses TRBV30 and TRBJ2-5; TRBD2 is a possible D gene (5 bases). Germline values: CDR1 GTSNPN, CDR2 SVGIG (reference sequence). This CDR3 has 14 amino acids. V was shortened by 0 bases and J by 0 bases, with 8 bases between the two germline ends. CDR3 in amino acids: CAWSVVRDQETQYF. In nucleotides, the CDR3 is TGTGCCTGGAGTGTTGTGCGGGACCAAGAGACCCAGTACTTC.

CDR3 coding DNA: TGCAGCGTTGACACTGGCCAGGGACTCTCTGGAAACACCATATATTTT. Its translation: CSVDTGQGLSGNTIYF. This sequence joins TRBV29-1 and TRBJ1-3; D possibly corresponds to TRBD1 (5 bases). Trimming left V 3 bases short and J 0 bases short, with 15 bases between. Germline V gene lookup returns CDR1 SQVTM and CDR2 ANQGSEA. CDR3 length: 16 residues.

The rearrangement links TRBV6-5 to TRBJ1-6; D ambiguous. The CDR3 sequence is 14 residues long. From germline, CDR1 is MNHEY and CDR2 SVGAGI. Trimming stripped 3 bases from V and 8 bases from J, with 11 bases between. This CDR3 reads CASSYGQLYSPLHF. The CDR3 nucleotides are TGTGCCAGCAGTTATGGGCAGCTCTATTCACCCCTCCACTTT.

The chain combines TRBV30 with TRBJ1-4, with a weak D call TRBD1 (6 bases). Trimming pared 0 bases from V and 11 bases from J, leaving 16 bases between. CDR3 length: 14 residues. Germline CDR1 is GTSNPN and CDR2 is SVGIG (reference sequence). CDR3 amino acids: CAWSVDRTQGKLFF. In nucleotides, the CDR3 is TGTGCCTGGAGTGTGGACAGAACTCAGGGGAAACTGTTTTTT. The full variable domain, completed using reference TRBV30 and TRBJ1-4, is SQTIHQWPATLVQPVGSPLSLECTVEGTSNPNLYWYRQAAGRGLQLLFYSVGIGQISSEVPQNLSASRPQDRQFILSSKKLLLSDSGFYLCAWSVDRTQGKLFFGSGTQLSVL.

This clone has just one count. The chain recombines TRBV3-1 (or the pseudogene TRBV3-2) with TRBJ2-3; D is uncertain. The CDR3 is 14 amino acids. V shed 0 bases and J shed 1 base, with 5 bases lying between them. Germline V lookup: CDR1 LGHDT, CDR2 YNNKEL (reference sequence). The CDR3: CASSQDTGTDTQYF. The CDR3 DNA follows: TGTGCCAGCAGCCAAGATACGGGCACAGATACGCAGTATTTT.

V is TRBV6-5 and J is TRBJ2-7, with D possibly matching TRBD2 (6 bases). Per germline, CDR1 MNHEY and CDR2 SVGAGI. The V and J ends lost 6 bases and 4 bases respectively, with 16 bases between them. The CDR3 covers 14 residues. CDR3 sequence (DNA): TGTGCCAGCAGGACCCGGGAGACTACATACGAGCAGTACTTC. Its protein product is CASRTRETTYEQYF.

The chain employs TRBV6-6 and TRBJ2-2, with 7 bases aligning to TRBD2. CDR1 is MNHNY, CDR2 SVGAGI, per germline (reference sequence). With 2 bases clipped from V and 7 bases from J, the junction kept 7 bases outside the gene matches. CDR3 length: 15 amino acids. CDR3 DNA: TGTGCCAGCAGTTACGGCGGGAGTATCAGCGGGGAGCTGTTTTTT. Encoded protein: CASSYGGSISGELFF.

The rearrangement joins TRBV6-5 to TRBJ1-3; D not certain. The CDR3 totals 15 residues. CDR1 MNHEY and CDR2 SVGAGI come from the germline V gene. Trimming took off 1 base at V and 0 bases at J, with 7 bases between the two ends. The CDR3 sequence: CASSYYRSSGNTIYF. Here the CDR3 DNA reads TGTGCCAGCAGTTACTACCGGAGCTCTGGAAACACCATATATTTT.

This chain joins TRBV6-2 or TRBV6-3 and TRBJ1-6; D may be TRBD1 (6 bases). This CDR3 comprises 15 residues. Per germline, CDR1 MNHEY and CDR2 SVGEGT. The V gene lost 2 bases and the J gene lost 10 bases, with 15 bases spanning the gap. The CDR3 DNA is TGTGCCAGCAGTTACGCAACGACAGGTACCTCACCCCTCCACTTT. Translated, it gives CASSYATTGTSPLHF.

This chain uses TRBV13 with TRBJ2-2; TRBD1 agrees at 8 bases. Germline assignment: CDR1 PRHDT and CDR2 FYEKMQ (reference sequence). The CDR3 extends over 18 amino acids. Trimming cost V 3 bases and J 1 base; bases outside gene matches: 10. The CDR3 sequence is CASSLAGIGTGNTGELFF. CDR3 in DNA: TGTGCCAGCAGCTTGGCGGGTATTGGGACAGGGAACACCGGGGAGCTGTTTTTT.

CDR3 in amino acids: CASSAEFQGYYEQYF. DNA for the CDR3: TGTGCCAGCAGCGCAGAGTTTCAGGGGTACTACGAGCAGTACTTC. The chain employs TRBV9 and TRBJ2-7, with D perhaps TRBD1 (6 bases). Germline-derived CDR1 and CDR2 are SGDLS and YYNGEE. CDR3 length: 15 amino acids. V was shortened by 3 bases and J by 3 bases, with 16 bases between the two germline ends.

The chain links TRBV3-1 (or the pseudogene TRBV3-2) to TRBJ1-1; D is unclear. The ends were cut back, 5 bases at V and 3 bases at J, with 7 bases in the middle. The V gene's germline CDR1 is LGHDT and CDR2 YNNKEL (reference sequence). CDR3 length: 12 residues. As DNA, the CDR3 is TGTGCCAGCAGCTATGTAGACACTGAAGCTTTCTTT. This sequence encodes CASSYVDTEAFF.

There are a few counts of this clone. This chain connects TRBV18 to TRBJ1-2; D perhaps matches TRBD1 (6 bases). There are 15 residues in the CDR3. Germline CDR1 reads KGHSH; CDR2 reads LQKENI. V was clipped by 3 bases and J by 4 bases, with 15 bases between them. CDR3 DNA sequence: TGTGCCAGCTCACCTTCACAGGGAGATACCTATGGCTACACCTTC. Amino acids: CASSPSQGDTYGYTF.

Of note for this clone: Germline is not matched at one junction end, which may reflect a read error. The chain is built from TRBV3-1 (or the pseudogene TRBV3-2) and TRBJ1-1, with 7 bases aligning to TRBD1. Germline values: CDR1 LGHDT, CDR2 YNNKEL (reference sequence). CDR3 length equals 13 residues. The chain's CDR3 is CTSSLTGRTEAFF. CDR3 sequence (DNA): TGTACCAGCAGCCTGACAGGGCGGACTGAAGCTTTCTTT.